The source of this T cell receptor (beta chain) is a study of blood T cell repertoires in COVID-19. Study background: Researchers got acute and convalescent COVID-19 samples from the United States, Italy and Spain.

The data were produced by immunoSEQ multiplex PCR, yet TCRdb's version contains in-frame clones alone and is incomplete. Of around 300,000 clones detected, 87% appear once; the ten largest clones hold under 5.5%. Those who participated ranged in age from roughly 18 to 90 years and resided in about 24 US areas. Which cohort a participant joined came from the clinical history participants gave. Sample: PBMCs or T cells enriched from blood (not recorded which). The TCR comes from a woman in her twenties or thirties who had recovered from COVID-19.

CDR3 nucleotides: TGTGCCAGTAGTATAGGAGGACATCGGAATACGCAGTATTTT. Translation: CASSIGGHRNTQYF. The rearrangement joins TRBV19 to TRBJ2-3; possibly TRBD1 for D (5 bases). Between the trimmed V and J ends, which lost 1 base and 7 bases, there was a span of 12 bases. The CDR3 runs to 14 residues. Germline values: CDR1 LNHDA, CDR2 SQIVND (reference sequence).